Listed below are T cell receptor beta chains from one sample, sequenced in a study of shared clonotypes between healthy human individuals. Sequenced by immunoSEQ multiplex PCR; TCRdb stores in-frame clones only, minus some. The sample has about 670,000 clones, approximately 79% seen once. The sample consisted of memory CD4+ T cells sorted from blood. The receptors come from a woman in her 30s in good health. Both conserved end residues are part of each CDR3. Only some rows state a clone size, as once, few, many or a class for expanded clones.

v_call,clone_size,cdr3_length,j_call,cdr3_aa
TRBV25-1,.,16,TRBJ1-5,CASSESQGLSNQPQHF
TRBV2,.,15,TRBJ2-2,CASSESRQNTGELFF
TRBV5-4,.,14,TRBJ2-7,CASSMGLAVEEQYF
TRBV28,.,12,TRBJ2-2,CASSLRQGELFF
TRBV4-2,.,15,TRBJ1-2,CASSQKTTGSDGYTF
TRBV5-1,.,16,TRBJ2-5,CASSSIGTGGRETQYF
TRBV4-1,.,14,TRBJ2-1,CASSRGDGSDEQFF
TRBV10-3,.,14,TRBJ1-4,CAISERGTDEKLFF
TRBV27,.,13,TRBJ1-2,CASSLQGAGGYTF
TRBV5-1,.,14,TRBJ1-3,CASSPGTGGGTIYF
TRBV28,once,13,TRBJ2-7,CASTSGSTYEQYF
TRBV28,.,15,TRBJ2-5,CATSTSGDYQETQYF
TRBV11-3,.,14,TRBJ2-3,CASSPTGRADTQYF
TRBV29-1,.,15,TRBJ2-1,CSVEPGGRAYNEQFF
TRBV19,.,15,TRBJ2-7,CASSIDLGMTYEQYF
TRBV14,.,18,TRBJ2-7,CASSQEIGLAGSDYEQYF
TRBV11-2,.,15,TRBJ2-3,CASRTSGRRTDTQYF
TRBV10-2,.,16,TRBJ1-5,CASLIWRGRVRQPQHF
TRBV7-2,.,15,TRBJ2-1,CASSLGGSLGYEQFF
TRBV11-2,once,11,TRBJ2-5,CASSLSETQYF
TRBV19,.,15,TRBJ2-2,CASLPTVGNTGELFF
TRBV29-1,once,15,TRBJ2-3,CSVQRGSGSGDTQYF
TRBV6-6,.,14,TRBJ2-2,CASSYASGPGELFF
TRBV29-1,.,12,TRBJ1-1,CSAPTRGTEAFF
TRBV19,.,12,TRBJ2-1,CASSMVGGRQFF
TRBV29-1,.,12,TRBJ1-1,CSVSQGDTEAFF
TRBV19,.,15,TRBJ2-3,CASSMGTAATDTQYF
TRBV10-3,.,13,TRBJ1-1,CAISAPPRVMAFF
TRBV4-1,.,15,TRBJ2-5,CASSLAWTGDATQYF
TRBV2,few,13,TRBJ1-2,CASSEGGLYGYTF
TRBV11-2,.,16,TRBJ2-7,CASSEVIRDRRYEQYF
TRBV7-2,.,16,TRBJ2-3,CASSFPREGTTDTQYF
TRBV11-2,.,15,TRBJ2-2,CASSLDPYLVGELFF
TRBV5-6,.,15,TRBJ2-5,CASSPIWQAEETQYF
TRBV25-1,.,12,TRBJ1-4,CASSESDEKLFF
TRBV27,.,15,TRBJ2-3,CASSETPEGMDTQYF
TRBV16,.,14,TRBJ1-1,CASSRPGGNTEAFF
TRBV10-3,.,15,TRBJ2-5,CAISDASGSGETQYF